The 26 T cell receptor beta chains below come from one sample, sequenced in a study of response to subunit inactivated influenza vaccine. MiXCR, run by TCRdb on the RT-PCR reads, gives a single entry per CDR3 protein. The table has roughly 630,000 distinct CDR3 sequences, around 15% seen once. Sample: PBMCs from blood, taken approximately 15 days before vaccination. These receptors were obtained from a man aged 45-65 years who received an inactivated influenza vaccine.

This clonotype was observed many times. This chain joins TRBV7-9 and TRBJ2-2, with 11 bases fitting TRBD1. The CDR3 runs to 16 residues. Losses at the gene ends were 7 bases for V and 6 bases for J; bases not matched to a gene: 10. Germline-derived CDR1 and CDR2 are SEHNR and FQNEAQ (reference sequence). The CDR3 protein is CASTSMDRGLSGELFF. Here the CDR3 DNA reads TGTGCCAGCACCTCCATGGACAGGGGGCTGTCCGGGGAGCTGTTTTTT. Combining the CDR3 with reference TRBV7-9 and TRBJ2-2 gives the whole variable domain DTGVSQNPRHKITKRGQNVTFRCDPISEHNRLYWYRQTLGQGPEFLTYFQNEAQLEKSRLLSDRFSAERPKGSFSTLEIQRTEQGDSAMYLCASTSMDRGLSGELFFGEGSRLTVL.

This clonotype was counted only a few times. The V gene is TRBV5-1, the J gene TRBJ2-3; the D gene could be TRBD1 or TRBD2 (7 bases each). Germline V lookup: CDR1 SGHRS, CDR2 YFSETQ. The length of the CDR3 is 15 residues. Deletions cut 4 bases from V and 2 bases from J, with 14 bases between. CDR3 DNA: TGCGCCAGCAGCAGACAGGGAGGGGACACAGATACGCAGTATTTT. It translates to CASSRQGGDTDTQYF.

This sequence joins TRBV2 and TRBJ2-5; 8 bases align to TRBD1. The CDR3 has 14 amino acids. Germline CDR1 reads SNHLY; CDR2 reads FYNNEI. V gave up 4 bases and J gave up 0 bases; unmatched junction bases: 1. The DNA for the CDR3 is TGTGCCAGCAGTGGGGACAGGTACCAAGAGACCCAGTACTTC. This translates into CASSGDRYQETQYF.

This rearrangement joins TRBV6-2 or TRBV6-3 to TRBJ2-1, with TRBD2 matching 15 bases. CDR1 MNHEY and CDR2 SVGEGT come from the germline V gene. The CDR3 has 19 amino acids. With 5 bases clipped from V and 0 bases from J, the junction kept 8 bases outside the gene matches. The CDR3: CASSVTGTSGGYSYNEQFF. The CDR3 DNA follows: TGTGCCAGCAGTGTCACCGGGACTAGCGGGGGGTACTCCTACAATGAGCAGTTCTTC.

The chain employs TRBV20-1 and TRBJ2-3; D ambiguous. The CDR3 sequence is 16 residues long. The V end lost 0 bases, the J end lost 2 bases, and 15 bases lay between the germline ends. Germline CDR1 is DFQATT and CDR2 is SNEGSKA (reference sequence). CDR3 nucleotide sequence: TGCAGTGCTAGAGAGAAGCCCGTTTTTCCCACAGATACGCAGTATTTT. Its translation: CSAREKPVFPTDTQYF.

This clonotype showed up just a few times. The chain has TRBV5-5 and TRBJ1-5; 9 positions agree with TRBD1. The CDR3 totals 15 residues. CDR1 is SGHKS and CDR2 is YYEKEE in the germline V gene (reference sequence). The ends lost 3 bases at V and 7 bases at J; junction bases unmatched: 8. The CDR3 is CASSYRGQGGQPQHF. CDR3 coding DNA: TGTGCCAGCAGCTACAGGGGGCAAGGAGGACAGCCCCAGCATTTT. Using reference TRBV5-5 and TRBJ1-5 for the parts outside the CDR3, the full variable domain is DAGVTQSPTHLIKTRGQQVTLRCSPISGHKSVSWYQQVLGQGPQFIFQYYEKEERGRGNFPDRFSARQFPNYSSELNVNALLLGDSALYLCASSYRGQGGQPQHFGDGTRLSIL.

Written as DNA, the CDR3 is TGTGCCAGCAGCTTAGCAGGACTCCCCACAGATACGCAGTATTTT. It yields the protein CASSLAGLPTDTQYF. The chain couples TRBV7-2 to TRBJ2-3; tentative D call: TRBD2 (5 bases). Germline CDR1 is SGHTA and CDR2 is FQGNSA. Trimming took 0 bases from V and 2 from J, leaving 9 bases between them. This CDR3 contains 15 residues. The full variable domain, its missing parts supplied by reference TRBV7-2 and TRBJ2-3, is GAGVSQSPSNKVTEKGKDVELRCDPISGHTALYWYRQSLGQGLEFLIYFQGNSAPDKSGLPSDRFSAERTGGSVSTLTIQRTQQEDSAVYLCASSLAGLPTDTQYFGPGTRLTVL.

This clonotype was picked up a small number of times. V is TRBV24-1 and J is TRBJ2-5; D is uncertain. The V end lost 4 bases, the J end lost 1 base, and 6 bases lay between the germline ends. Germline V lookup: CDR1 KGHDR, CDR2 SFDVKD. This CDR3 has 13 amino acids. The CDR3 DNA sequence: TGTGCCACCAGTGACAGCCCCCAAGAGACCCAGTACTTC. Amino acid sequence: CATSDSPQETQYF.

The table lists this clonotype with a few counts. The genes are TRBV20-1 and TRBJ1-3, with no clear D. The CDR3 length is 16 residues. Deletions cut 3 bases from V and 0 bases from J, with 15 bases between. Per germline, CDR1 DFQATT and CDR2 SNEGSKA (reference sequence). CDR3 bases: TGCAGTGCTAGGTCGGGAGGACTAAGCTCTGGAAACACCATATATTTT. It encodes CSARSGGLSSGNTIYF.

This clonotype was picked up many times. CDR3 DNA: TGTGCCAGCAGCTTCGGGGGAAGCTCTGGAAACACCATATATTTT. Translating gives CASSFGGSSGNTIYF. J is TRBJ1-3 and V is TRBV13, with D perhaps TRBD1 (5 bases). Germline V gene data show CDR1 as PRHDT and CDR2 as FYEKMQ (reference sequence). The CDR3 runs to 15 residues. V lost 3 bases, J lost 0 bases, and 9 bases lay in between.

The table lists this clonotype with a few counts. The chain carries TRBV25-1 and TRBJ2-1, with 8 positions matching TRBD2. V lost 8 bases to trimming and J lost 7 bases; unmatched junction nucleotides: 7. CDR3 length equals 13 residues. Germline CDR1 and CDR2: MGHDK and SYGVNS. The CDR3, as DNA: TGTGCCAGCGGACTAGCTGGGCCTAATGAGCAGTTCTTC. This gives the protein CASGLAGPNEQFF.

This clonotype was recorded a few times. J is TRBJ1-4 and V is TRBV15; tentatively, D is TRBD1 (5 bases). Germline V gene data show CDR1 as LNHNV and CDR2 as YYDKDF (reference sequence). The V end lost 5 bases, the J end lost 15 bases, and 16 bases lay between the germline ends. The CDR3 covers 12 residues. CDR3 in DNA: TGTGCCACCAGCTGGGGGGAGGGCCGGTTGTTTTTT. It yields the protein CATSWGEGRLFF.

This clonotype was seen at least ten times. The chain employs TRBV4-1 and TRBJ2-5, with D possibly TRBD2 on 6 matching bases. Germline V CDR1 and CDR2: MGHRA, YSYEKL. The CDR3 extends over 14 amino acids. V was shortened by 5 bases and J by 4 bases, with 14 bases between the two germline ends. CDR3 amino acids: CASSNRGGPETQYF. In DNA form, the CDR3 reads TGCGCCAGCAGCAACCGCGGAGGGCCAGAGACCCAGTACTTC.

This clonotype was seen many times. The gene calls are TRBV12-3 or TRBV12-4 and TRBJ2-5; the match to TRBD2 covers 8 bases. V trimming: 5 bases; J trimming: 4 bases; junction bases outside the gene matches: 12. The CDR3 contains 16 residues. CDR3 loop: CASSLGISGTPETQYF. In DNA form, the CDR3 reads TGTGCCAGCAGTCTAGGGATTAGCGGGACTCCAGAGACCCAGTACTTC.

In nucleotides, the CDR3 is TGTGCCAGCAGCCCTACGACAAGTTTCAGTTTGGCGTGGAATGAGCAGTTCTTC. Its translation: CASSPTTSFSLAWNEQFF. The rearrangement joins TRBV11-1 to TRBJ2-1; no clear D. With 5 bases removed from V and 7 bases from J, the gap between germline ends came to 27 bases. CDR1 and CDR2 from the germline V gene are SGHAT and FQDESV (reference sequence). This CDR3 comprises 18 residues.

This clonotype was picked up a small number of times. This chain joins TRBV2 and TRBJ2-1; D is tentatively TRBD1 or TRBD2 (5 bases each). This CDR3 has 10 residues. The V gene lost 8 bases and the J gene lost 13 bases, with 12 bases spanning the gap. Per the germline V gene, CDR1 is SNHLY and CDR2 is FYNNEI. The CDR3 sequence is CASFLRDQFF. CDR3 DNA sequence: TGTGCCAGCTTTCTGAGGGACCAGTTCTTC.

The chain has TRBV12-3 or TRBV12-4 and TRBJ2-1; 9 nucleotides align to TRBD2. This CDR3 is 15 amino acids long. V trimming: 2 bases; J trimming: 8 bases; junction bases outside the gene matches: 7. CDR3: CASSLSLAGRHEQFF. The CDR3 bases are TGTGCCAGCAGTTTAAGCCTAGCGGGAAGGCATGAGCAGTTCTTC.

The chain has TRBV2 and TRBJ2-7, with 8 positions matching TRBD1. The CDR3 consists of 13 residues. The V and J ends lost 10 bases and 5 bases, in that order; junction bases with no gene match: 10. Germline CDR1 is SNHLY and CDR2 is FYNNEI. The CDR3 DNA follows: TGTGCCACCCTCCCGGACAGGGTCCACGAGCAGTACTTC. Protein: CATLPDRVHEQYF.

The table lists this clonotype with a few counts. The chain uses TRBV12-3 or TRBV12-4 and TRBJ2-2; D may correspond to TRBD1 or TRBD2 (5 bases each). V was clipped by 6 bases and J by 3 bases, with 14 bases between them. The CDR3 is 15 residues long. The CDR3: CASSSLGDHTGELFF. In nucleotides, the CDR3 is TGTGCCAGCAGCAGCTTGGGGGATCACACCGGGGAGCTGTTTTTT.

This clonotype was picked up a small number of times. V and J are TRBV7-3 and TRBJ2-1; the match to TRBD2 covers 7 bases. This CDR3 spans 18 amino acids. V dropped 4 bases and J dropped 4; count of bases not matched to a gene: 16. CDR1 SGHTA and CDR2 FQGTGA come from the germline V gene. CDR3 protein: CASSSSPAVGGSYNEQFF. The CDR3 DNA reads TGTGCCAGCAGCTCCTCCCCCGCAGTGGGAGGGTCTTACAATGAGCAGTTCTTC.

This clonotype was detected many times. The V and J genes are TRBV20-1 and TRBJ1-2; 10 nucleotides line up with TRBD1. Germline CDR1 DFQATT, CDR2 SNEGSKA (reference sequence). This CDR3 spans 16 amino acids. V shed 6 bases, J shed 3 bases, and the junction held 13 bases outside the gene matches. Written as DNA, the CDR3 is TGCAGTGCGCCTCGGGACAGGGGTAGTCGTTACTATGGCTACACCTTC. It is translated as CSAPRDRGSRYYGYTF.

The genes are TRBV4-1 and TRBJ1-6, with D uncertain. Germline V gene lookup returns CDR1 MGHRA and CDR2 YSYEKL. The CDR3 has 13 amino acids. Trimming took off 4 bases at V and 7 bases at J, with 8 bases between the two ends. The CDR3 DNA is TGCGCCAGCAGCCTGTATCTCAATTCACCCCTCCACTTT. Protein sequence: CASSLYLNSPLHF.

The chain couples TRBV2 to TRBJ2-5; D gene unclear. Germline CDR1 and CDR2: SNHLY and FYNNEI. The CDR3 sequence is 11 residues long. Deletions cut 1 base from V and 6 bases from J, with 3 bases between. The CDR3 DNA reads as TGTGCCAGCAGTGAAGTACAGACCCAGTACTTC. The encoded protein is CASSEVQTQYF.

The table lists this clonotype with many counts. The gene calls are TRBV4-3 and TRBJ2-1; D tentatively fits TRBD1 or TRBD2 (6 bases each). Germline V gene lookup returns CDR1 LGHNA and CDR2 YSLEER. V dropped 2 bases and J dropped 14 bases, with 19 bases sitting between them. The CDR3 is 14 amino acids. CDR3 nucleotide sequence: TGCGCCAGCAGCCAACGAGTGGGGGGCTATGGAAAGTTCTTC. Translating gives CASSQRVGGYGKFF.

This clonotype was recorded only once. The chain joins TRBV2 to TRBJ2-3; the match to TRBD2 covers 8 bases. The CDR3 covers 19 residues. In germline, CDR1 is SNHLY, CDR2 FYNNEI. Unmatched junction bases numbered 17, after V lost 5 bases and J lost 1 base. The CDR3 region has the DNA TGTGCCAGCAGTACCGGCCCCTCCTCATGGCGGGGGGGCACAGATACGCAGTATTTT. It encodes CASSTGPSSWRGGTDTQYF.

This clonotype was seen a handful of times. The chain has TRBV4-2 and TRBJ2-1; TRBD2 is a possible D gene (5 bases). V lost 1 base to trimming and J lost 8 bases, with 12 bases between them. Germline CDR1 is LGHNA and CDR2 is YNFKEQ. The CDR3 runs 14 residues. This CDR3 reads CASSQVRTGDEQFF. The CDR3 DNA is TGTGCCAGCAGCCAAGTCCGGACTGGGGATGAGCAGTTCTTC.